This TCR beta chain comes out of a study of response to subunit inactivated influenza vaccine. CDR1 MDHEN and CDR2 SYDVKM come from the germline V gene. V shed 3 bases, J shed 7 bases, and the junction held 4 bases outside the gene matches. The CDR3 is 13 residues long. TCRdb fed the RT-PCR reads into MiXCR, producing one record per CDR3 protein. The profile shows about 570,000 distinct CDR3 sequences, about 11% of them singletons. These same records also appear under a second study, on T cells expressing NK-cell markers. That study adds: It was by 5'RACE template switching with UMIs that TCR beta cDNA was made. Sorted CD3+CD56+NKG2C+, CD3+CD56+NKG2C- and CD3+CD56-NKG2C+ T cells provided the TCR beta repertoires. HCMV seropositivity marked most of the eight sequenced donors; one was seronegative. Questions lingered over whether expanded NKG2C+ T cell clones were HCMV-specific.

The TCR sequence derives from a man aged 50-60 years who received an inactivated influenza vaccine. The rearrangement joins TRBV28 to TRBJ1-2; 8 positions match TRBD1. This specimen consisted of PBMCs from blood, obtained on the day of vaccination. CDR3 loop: CASSFRQGSGYTF. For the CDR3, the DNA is TGTGCCAGCAGTTTTCGACAGGGGAGTGGCTACACCTTC.